Shown below are 7 T cell receptor beta chains from a single sample sequenced in a study of T cells in localized non-small cell lung cancer. Using immunoSEQ multiplex PCR, the repertoire was profiled, and TCRdb retains in-frame clones only, with some absent. The table includes around 1,000 clones, 30% to 35% detected once. The sample in question was normal lung tissue next to the tumor, obtained before any cancer treatment. All receptors derive from a male donor at least 60 years old with stage II squamous cell lung carcinoma.

The J gene is TRBJ2-2, the V gene TRBV19; D may match TRBD1 or TRBD2 (5 bases each). V shed 8 bases and J shed 3 bases, with 13 bases lying between them. Germline CDR1 reads LNHDA; CDR2 reads SQIVND (reference sequence). The CDR3 extends over 14 amino acids. The CDR3 loop reads CASSYVGDTGELFF. The CDR3 coding sequence is TGTGCCAGTTCCTACGTGGGGGACACCGGGGAGCTGTTTTTT.

This clone was seen more than once but under ten times. The V gene is TRBV6-8, the J gene TRBJ1-1; possible D gene TRBD1, 5 bases. Germline CDR1 MNHGY, CDR2 SAAAGT. The CDR3 loop spans 13 amino acids. With 8 bases removed from V and 5 bases from J, the gap between germline ends came to 15 bases. The CDR3 sequence: CASSYRFPTEAFF. CDR3 DNA: TGTGCCAGCTCCTACAGGTTTCCGACTGAAGCTTTCTTT.

The rearrangement links TRBV7-6 to TRBJ2-2; tentatively, D is TRBD2 (5 bases). This CDR3 is built from 14 residues. Looked up from germline, CDR1 is SGHVS and CDR2 is FNYEAQ. V was cut by 8 bases and J by 3 bases, with 13 bases left in between. Written as DNA, the CDR3 is TGTGCCAGCCTCGGGGTCGGCTACACCGGGGAGCTGTTTTTT. Amino acids: CASLGVGYTGELFF.

This clone has only a few counts. The chain combines TRBV9 with TRBJ1-5; D unclear. Germline assignment: CDR1 SGDLS and CDR2 YYNGEE. The ends were cut back, 5 bases at V and 3 bases at J, with 15 bases in the middle. CDR3 size: 15 residues. CDR3 residues: CASSLNPGPNQPQHF. For the CDR3, the DNA is TGTGCCAGCAGTTTAAACCCCGGTCCCAATCAGCCCCAGCATTTT.

V gene TRBV19 combines with J gene TRBJ2-1; D tentatively fits TRBD1 or TRBD2 (5 bases each). V lost 0 bases to trimming and J lost 4 bases, with 13 bases between them. The V gene's germline CDR1 is LNHDA and CDR2 SQIVND (reference sequence). The CDR3 is 16 amino acids. For the CDR3, the DNA is TGTGCCAGTAGTATAGATGAGGGGCTAAGGTACAATGAGCAGTTCTTC. Translating gives CASSIDEGLRYNEQFF.

This clone was observed a handful of times. The chain is built from TRBV28 and TRBJ2-7; D remains unclear. The germline gives CDR1 MDHEN, CDR2 SYDVKM. V dropped 3 bases and J dropped 2 bases, with 8 bases sitting between them. The CDR3 is 13 amino acids. The CDR3 nucleotides read TGTGCCAGCAGTTTTGACGGAGCCTACGAGCAGTACTTC. This gives the protein CASSFDGAYEQYF.

This clone was seen a few times. The chain carries TRBV11-3 and TRBJ2-1; 9 bases match TRBD2. Looked up from germline, CDR1 is SGHNT and CDR2 is YENEEA. The CDR3 is 17 amino acids. Trimming at V came to 4 bases and at J to 4 bases, leaving 11 bases not matched to a gene. CDR3 protein: CASSYGSGSVGYNEQFF. As DNA, the CDR3 is TGTGCCAGCAGCTATGGTAGCGGGAGCGTAGGGTACAATGAGCAGTTCTTC.